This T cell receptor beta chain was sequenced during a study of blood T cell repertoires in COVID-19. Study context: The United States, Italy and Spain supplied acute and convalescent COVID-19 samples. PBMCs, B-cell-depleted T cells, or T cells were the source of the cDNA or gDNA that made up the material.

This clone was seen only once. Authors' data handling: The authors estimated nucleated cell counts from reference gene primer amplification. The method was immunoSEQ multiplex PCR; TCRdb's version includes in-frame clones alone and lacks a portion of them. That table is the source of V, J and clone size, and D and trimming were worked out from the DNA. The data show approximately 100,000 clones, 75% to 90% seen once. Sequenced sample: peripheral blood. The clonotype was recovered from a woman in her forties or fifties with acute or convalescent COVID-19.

The CDR3 nucleotides read TGCGCCAGCAGCCCTCTGACAGGGGGGTTCGGCATGAACACTGAAGCTTTCTTT. Translating gives CASSPLTGGFGMNTEAFF. The chain links TRBV5-1 to TRBJ1-1; TRBD1 agrees at 9 bases. The CDR3 runs 18 residues. CDR1 and CDR2 (germline): SGHRS, YFSETQ. J was trimmed by 0 bases and V by 4 bases; bases with no gene match: 13.